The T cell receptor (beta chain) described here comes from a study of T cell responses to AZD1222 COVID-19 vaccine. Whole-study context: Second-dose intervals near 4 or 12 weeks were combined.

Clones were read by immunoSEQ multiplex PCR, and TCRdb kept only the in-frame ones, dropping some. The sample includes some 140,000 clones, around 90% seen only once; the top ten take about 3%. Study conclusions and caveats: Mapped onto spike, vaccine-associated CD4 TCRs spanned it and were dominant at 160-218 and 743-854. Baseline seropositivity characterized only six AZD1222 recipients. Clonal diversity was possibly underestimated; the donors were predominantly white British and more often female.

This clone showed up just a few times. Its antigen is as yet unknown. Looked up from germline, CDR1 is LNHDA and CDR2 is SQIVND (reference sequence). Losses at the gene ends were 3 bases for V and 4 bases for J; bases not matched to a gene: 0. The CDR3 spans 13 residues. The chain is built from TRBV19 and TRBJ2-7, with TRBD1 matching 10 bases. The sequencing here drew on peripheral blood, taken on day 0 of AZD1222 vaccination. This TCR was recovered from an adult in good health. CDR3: CASSMDRGYEQYF. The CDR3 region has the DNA TGTGCCAGTAGTATGGACAGGGGGTACGAGCAGTACTTC.